This entry lists 20 T cell receptor beta chains sequenced from one sample in a study of shared clonotypes between healthy human individuals (TCRdb year 2020). Library creation used the immunoSEQ multiplex PCR assay. Entries here come from immuneACCESS through TCRdb and include only in-frame sequences with V and J called. Some clones fail to appear in such tables; in the studies checked, an unresolved V gene covers under half of the shortfall, and the cause of the remainder is unknown. The sample table records about 990,000 clones; 75% to 80% of these occur just once. 0.6% to 0.75% of the sample is held by the ten biggest clonotypes. Sequencing was done on a sample of memory CD4+ T cells from PBMCs. The cell subset or site tag for this specimen amounts to: CD45RA-negative fraction. These receptors were obtained from a man aged 18 to 29 in good health. Some clones in this sample may be carry-over from other donors' samples.

This chain joins TRBV4-2 and TRBJ2-5; perhaps TRBD1 as D (6 bases). The CDR3 sequence is 15 residues long. Trimming pared 0 bases from V and 4 bases from J, leaving 12 bases between. Germline CDR1 reads LGHNA; CDR2 reads YNFKEQ. CDR3 nucleotides: TGTGCCAGCAGCCAAGATTTACGGGACACAGAGACCCAGTACTTC. Encoded protein: CASSQDLRDTETQYF.

There are a few counts of this clone. The chain joins TRBV28 to TRBJ1-2, with a possible D match to TRBD1 (5 bases). The germline CDR1 and CDR2 sequences are MDHEN and SYDVKM. V lost 8 bases, J lost 2 bases, and 12 bases lay in between. The CDR3 is 13 residues long. The CDR3 DNA reads as TGTGCCAGCGGATCTGGGACGAACTATGGCTACACCTTC. The encoded protein is CASGSGTNYGYTF.

This clone was counted at least ten times. The rearrangement uses TRBV7-2 and TRBJ1-3; D possibly corresponds to TRBD1 (6 bases). This CDR3 comprises 14 residues. Germline loops: CDR1 SGHTA, CDR2 FQGNSA. The V and J ends lost 1 base and 6 bases respectively, with 10 bases between them. In nucleotides, the CDR3 is TGTGCCAGCAGCTTAGGCGGGACAACAAACACCATATATTTT. As protein: CASSLGGTTNTIYF.

As concerns this clone: A much larger clone sits a single nucleotide away, making a read error possible. Other DNA sequences in the sample encode the same CDR3. The V call is TRBV5-4, the J call TRBJ2-5; 7 positions match TRBD2. This CDR3 spans 14 amino acids. The junction had 4 bases not matched to a gene; V was cut back by 0 bases and J by 5 bases. Germline V CDR1 and CDR2: SGHNT, YYREEE (reference sequence). CDR3 protein: CASSLGGGQETQYF. CDR3 coding DNA: TGTGCCAGCAGCTTGGGGGGAGGGCAGGAGACCCAGTACTTC.

The V and J genes are TRBV5-6 and TRBJ1-1; 7 bases align to TRBD1. The CDR3 runs to 15 residues. V was pared by 0 bases and J by 1 base, with 3 bases of the junction left unmatched. Germline V gene lookup returns CDR1 SGHDT and CDR2 YYEEEE. Here the CDR3 DNA reads TGTGCCAGCAGCTTGGCCGGGACAGCGAACACTGAAGCTTTCTTT. Encoded protein: CASSLAGTANTEAFF.

This sequence joins TRBV6-6 and TRBJ2-6; TRBD1 agrees at 7 bases. CDR3 size: 13 residues. Per the germline V gene, CDR1 is MNHNY and CDR2 is SVGAGI (reference sequence). The junction had 7 bases not matched to a gene; V was cut back by 5 bases and J by 12 bases. The CDR3 nucleotides are TGTGCCAGCAGTCCGGGGACAGTTACCGTCCTGACTTTC. Translating it yields CASSPGTVTVLTF.

V is TRBV19 and J is TRBJ1-2; 7 bases are a match to TRBD1. The junction had 3 bases not matched to a gene; V was cut back by 7 bases and J by 4 bases. Germline values: CDR1 LNHDA, CDR2 SQIVND (reference sequence). CDR3 length equals 12 residues. DNA of the CDR3: TGTGCCAGTACTGACAGGGCCTATGGCTACACCTTC. It is translated as CASTDRAYGYTF. Based on the CDR3 plus reference TRBV19 and TRBJ1-2, the full variable domain is DGGITQSPKYLFRKEGQNVTLSCEQNLNHDAMYWYRQDPGQGLRLIYYSQIVNDFQKGDIAEGYSVSREKKESFPLTVTSAQKNPTAFYLCASTDRAYGYTFGSGTRLTVV.

As DNA, the CDR3 is TGTGCCTGGAGCGTAGCGGGAGGGACCTACGAGCAGTACTTC. Translated: CAWSVAGGTYEQYF. This chain joins TRBV30 and TRBJ2-5; TRBD2 agrees at 11 bases. The J call may be incorrect, as the DNA end agrees better with TRBJ2-7. Germline V lookup: CDR1 GTSNPN, CDR2 SVGIG (reference sequence). The CDR3 runs to 14 residues.

The J gene is TRBJ1-1, the V gene TRBV2; the match to TRBD1 covers 7 bases. V gave up 6 bases and J gave up 4 bases; unmatched junction bases: 8. CDR1 and CDR2 from the germline V gene are SNHLY and FYNNEI. The CDR3 runs 14 residues. The CDR3 spells CASRATGKSTEAFF. The DNA for the CDR3 is TGTGCCAGCAGGGCGACAGGGAAGAGCACTGAAGCTTTCTTT.

The rearrangement joins TRBV29-1 to TRBJ2-2, with 8 nucleotides matching TRBD1. Germline values: CDR1 SQVTM, CDR2 ANQGSEA. The CDR3 runs 13 residues. J was trimmed by 5 bases and V by 6 bases; bases with no gene match: 5. The CDR3 sequence is CSVGQGWTGELFF. In DNA, the CDR3 is TGCAGCGTCGGACAGGGTTGGACCGGGGAGCTGTTTTTT.

A single count supports this clone. The V gene is TRBV6-6, the J gene TRBJ1-5; tentatively, D is TRBD1 (5 bases). Germline V lookup: CDR1 MNHNY, CDR2 SVGAGI (reference sequence). The CDR3 totals 14 residues. V gave up 5 bases and J gave up 1 base, with 9 bases separating them. The CDR3 DNA reads TGTGCCAGCAGTCCCAGGGCCAGCAATCAGCCCCAGCATTTT. Protein: CASSPRASNQPQHF.

The chain is built from TRBV4-2 and TRBJ1-1, with D tentatively TRBD1 (6 bases). The CDR3 contains 16 residues. Trimming left V 4 bases short and J 0 bases short, with 15 bases between. The germline CDR1 and CDR2 sequences are LGHNA and YNFKEQ. CDR3 nucleotides: TGTGCCAGCAGCCCGAACAGGGACGAGCTGAACACTGAAGCTTTCTTT. As protein: CASSPNRDELNTEAFF.

Turning to this clone: A read error may explain this, as a much larger clone is one base away. In the same sample, other DNA sequences code for this CDR3. The J gene is TRBJ2-5, the V gene TRBV9; no firm D call. The CDR3 loop spans 13 amino acids. Germline values: CDR1 SGDLS, CDR2 YYNGEE. Trimming stripped 0 bases from V and 1 base from J, with 4 bases between. As DNA, the CDR3 is TGTGCCAGCAGCGTAGCTCCCCAAGAGACCCAGTACTTC. Encoded protein: CASSVAPQETQYF. Supplemented by reference TRBV9 and TRBJ2-5, the full variable domain reads DSGVTQTPKHLITATGQRVTLRCSPRSGDLSVYWYQQSLDQGLQFLIQYYNGEERAKGNILERFSAQQFPDLHSELNLSSLELGDSALYFCASSVAPQETQYFGPGTRLLVL.

V and J are TRBV5-1 and TRBJ1-5; D gene uncertain. The CDR3 runs to 17 residues. The germline gives CDR1 SGHRS, CDR2 YFSETQ. The V end was cut by 0 bases, the J end by 0 bases, with 13 bases between. Here the CDR3 reads CASSLVPRLGSNQPQHF. The CDR3 bases are TGCGCCAGCAGCTTGGTACCCCGGTTGGGTAGCAATCAGCCCCAGCATTTT.

The chain carries TRBV4-2 and TRBJ1-4; D is uncertain. Trimming pared 4 bases from V and 7 bases from J, leaving 7 bases between. Germline V gives CDR1 LGHNA, CDR2 YNFKEQ. The CDR3 is 12 residues long. CDR3 nucleotides: TGTGCCAGCAGCCCCGACGGTGAAAAACTGTTTTTT. Residues: CASSPDGEKLFF.

The chain combines TRBV27 with TRBJ2-7; 11 nucleotides agree with TRBD2. This CDR3 is built from 15 residues. CDR1 MNHEY and CDR2 SMNVEV come from the germline V gene (reference sequence). The J segment lost 2 bases and the V segment lost 1 base, leaving 1 base of the junction unmatched. The CDR3 sequence: CASSLLAGGPYEQYF. The CDR3 DNA reads as TGTGCCAGCAGTTTATTAGCGGGAGGGCCCTACGAGCAGTACTTC.

The V call is TRBV4-2, the J call TRBJ2-6; 9 positions agree with TRBD1. The CDR3 consists of 16 residues. The junction had 0 bases not matched to a gene; V was cut back by 3 bases and J by 0 bases. Germline CDR1 reads LGHNA; CDR2 reads YNFKEQ. The CDR3 DNA sequence: TGTGCCAGCAGCCAGACAGGGGGCTCTGGGGCCAACGTCCTGACTTTC. Translated, it gives CASSQTGGSGANVLTF.

This chain joins TRBV28 and TRBJ1-5; no definite D call. Trimming took off 5 bases at V and 0 bases at J, with 5 bases between the two ends. This CDR3 is built from 13 residues. Germline V gene sequence: CDR1 MDHEN, CDR2 SYDVKM. Here the CDR3 DNA reads TGTGCCAGCAGTCGTTATAGCAATCAGCCCCAGCATTTT. Amino acid sequence: CASSRYSNQPQHF.

The V gene is TRBV5-1, the J gene TRBJ2-5, with D possibly being TRBD1 (5 bases). Germline assignment: CDR1 SGHRS and CDR2 YFSETQ. V lost 0 bases and J lost 1, with 13 bases in between. There are 16 residues in the CDR3. In nucleotides, the CDR3 is TGCGCCAGCAGCTTGGATGGCAGGGTGGGCCAAGAGACCCAGTACTTC. Translated, it gives CASSLDGRVGQETQYF.

The table lists this clone with a few counts. The chain employs TRBV5-1 and TRBJ2-1, with 7 bases aligning to TRBD1. Germline CDR1 SGHRS, CDR2 YFSETQ. The CDR3 is 16 amino acids. The V gene end was trimmed by 0 bases and the J gene end by 4 bases; junction bases not matched to a gene: 7. The CDR3 DNA sequence: TGCGCCAGCAGCTTGGAGGGGACAGCGAATTACAATGAGCAGTTCTTC. This codes for CASSLEGTANYNEQFF.